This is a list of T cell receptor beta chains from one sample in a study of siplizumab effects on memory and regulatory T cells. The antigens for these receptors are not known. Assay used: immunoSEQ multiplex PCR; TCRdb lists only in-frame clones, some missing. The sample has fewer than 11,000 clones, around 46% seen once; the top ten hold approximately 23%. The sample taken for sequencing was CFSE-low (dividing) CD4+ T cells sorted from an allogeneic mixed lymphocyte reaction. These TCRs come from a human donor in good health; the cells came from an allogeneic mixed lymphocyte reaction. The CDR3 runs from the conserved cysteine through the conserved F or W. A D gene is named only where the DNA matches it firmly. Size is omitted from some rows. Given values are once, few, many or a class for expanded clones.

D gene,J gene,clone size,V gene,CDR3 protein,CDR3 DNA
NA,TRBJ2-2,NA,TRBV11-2,CASSLRGELFF,TGTGCCAGCAGCTTAAGGGGGGAGCTGTTTTTT
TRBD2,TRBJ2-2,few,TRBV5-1,CASSTSSGYTGELFF,TGCGCCAGCAGTACGTCTAGCGGATACACCGGGGAGCTGTTTTTT
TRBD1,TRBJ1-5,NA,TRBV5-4,CASSREQGAAQHF,TGTGCCAGCAGCAGAGAACAGGGGGCTGCGCAGCATTTT
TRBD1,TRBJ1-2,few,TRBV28,CAITTRTGDGYTF,TGTGCCATCACTACCCGGACAGGGGATGGCTACACCTTC
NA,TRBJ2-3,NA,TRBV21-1,CARYTDTQYF,TGTGCCAGATACACAGATACGCAGTATTTT
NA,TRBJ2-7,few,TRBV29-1,CSVVRGAEYEQYF,TGCAGCGTCGTACGGGGGGCCGAATACGAGCAGTACTTC
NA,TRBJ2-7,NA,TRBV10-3,CAIRETDHYEQYF,TGTGCCATCAGAGAGACAGACCACTACGAGCAGTACTTC
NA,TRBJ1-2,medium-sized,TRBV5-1,CASSFERGGGYTF,TGCGCCAGCAGCTTCGAAAGGGGAGGAGGCTACACCTTC
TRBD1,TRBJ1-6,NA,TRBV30,CAWTRGRVGSPLHF,TGTGCCTGGACCAGGGGGAGAGTAGGTTCACCCCTCCACTTT
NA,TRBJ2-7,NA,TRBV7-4,CASSLGFERF,TGTGCCAGCAGCTTAGGGTTTGAGCGGTTC
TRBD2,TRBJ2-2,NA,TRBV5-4,CASSLAGGTSSGTGELFF,TGTGCCAGCAGCTTGGCTGGGGGGACTAGCTCGGGGACCGGGGAGCTGTTTTTT
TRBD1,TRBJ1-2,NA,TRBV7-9,CASSPNRDSFYGYTF,TGTGCCAGCAGCCCTAATAGGGACAGCTTTTATGGCTACACCTTC
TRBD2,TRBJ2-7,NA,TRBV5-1,CASSLDRLAGEAAEQYF,TGCGCCAGCAGCTTGGACAGACTAGCGGGAGAGGCGGCCGAGCAGTACTTC
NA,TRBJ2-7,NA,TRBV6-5,CASSYRPSSYEQYF,TGTGCCAGCAGTTATCGGCCCAGCTCCTACGAGCAGTACTTC
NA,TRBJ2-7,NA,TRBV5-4,CASSLNRAPEQYF,TGTGCCAGCAGCCTGAACAGGGCCCCCGAGCAGTACTTC
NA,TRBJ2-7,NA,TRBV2,CASAENRYEQYF,TGTGCCAGCGCCGAGAATCGGTACGAGCAGTACTTC
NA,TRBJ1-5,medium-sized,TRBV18,CASSGQINQPQHF,TGTGCCAGCTCAGGACAGATCAATCAGCCCCAGCATTTT
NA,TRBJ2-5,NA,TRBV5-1,CASSIDFPETQYF,TGCGCCAGCAGCATCGACTTCCCCGAGACCCAGTACTTC
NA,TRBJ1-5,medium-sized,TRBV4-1,CASSLWPPRADSNQPQHF,TGCGCCAGCAGTCTTTGGCCCCCCAGGGCGGATAGCAATCAGCCCCAGCATTTT
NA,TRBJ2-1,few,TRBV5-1,CASRLRAGLNEQFF,TGCGCCAGCAGGCTTAGGGCGGGCCTTAATGAGCAGTTCTTC
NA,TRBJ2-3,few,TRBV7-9,CASSPLKTLVDTQYF,TGTGCCAGCAGCCCCCTGAAGACGCTCGTAGATACGCAGTATTTT
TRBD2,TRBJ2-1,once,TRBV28,CASSLTSGIYNEQFF,TGTGCCAGCAGTTTAACTAGCGGAATATACAATGAGCAGTTCTTC
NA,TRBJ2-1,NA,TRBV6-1,CASSLPGTGFNEQFF,TGTGCCAGCAGCCTACCCGGGACTGGCTTCAATGAGCAGTTCTTC
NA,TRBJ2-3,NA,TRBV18,CASSPDTQYF,TGTGCCAGCTCACCAGATACGCAGTATTTT
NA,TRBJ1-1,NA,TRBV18,CASSGGTEAFF,TGTGCCAGCTCAGGGGGTACTGAAGCTTTCTTT
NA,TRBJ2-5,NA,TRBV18,CASSPRRGDQETQYF,TGTGCCAGCTCACCACGACGCGGTGACCAAGAGACCCAGTACTTC